The present T cell receptor (beta chain) was sequenced within a study of Graves' ophthalmopathy and Graves' hyperthyroidism. This clonotype was counted a few times. Researchers took RNA transcripts and amplified TCR beta CDR3 regions from them. Second-round multiplex PCR followed a first-round RT-PCR using HTBI primers. Each CDR3 protein gets one entry after TCRdb re-called the multiplex PCR reads with MiXCR. The sample has around 670,000 distinct CDR3 sequences; about 44% are singletons. V was pared by 5 bases and J by 4 bases, with 8 bases between. The CDR3 has 12 residues. Germline CDR1 MNHEY, CDR2 SVGAGI. Each diagnosis was determined on the basis of clinical symptoms, serum thyroxine, TRAb, thyroid ultrasound and orbital computed tomography.

The clonotype comes from an adult man with Graves' ophthalmopathy. Sequencing was performed on peripheral blood. V is TRBV6-5 and J is TRBJ1-2; D is unclear. The CDR3 loop is CASSDQIYGYTF. CDR3 coding DNA: TGTGCCAGCAGTGACCAGATCTATGGCTACACCTTC.